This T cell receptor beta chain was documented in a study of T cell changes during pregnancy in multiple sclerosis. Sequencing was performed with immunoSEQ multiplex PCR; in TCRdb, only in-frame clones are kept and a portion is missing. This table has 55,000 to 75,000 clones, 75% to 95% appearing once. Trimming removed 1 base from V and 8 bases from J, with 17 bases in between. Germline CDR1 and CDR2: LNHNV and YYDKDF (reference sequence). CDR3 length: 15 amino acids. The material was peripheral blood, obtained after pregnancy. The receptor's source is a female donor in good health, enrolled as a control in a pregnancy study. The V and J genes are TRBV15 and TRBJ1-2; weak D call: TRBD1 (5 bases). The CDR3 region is CATSRGVGLLRGYTF. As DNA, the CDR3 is TGTGCCACCAGCAGAGGGGTGGGGCTCCTTAGGGGCTACACCTTC.